This T cell receptor beta chain was found in a study of T cells in Graves' hyperthyroidism and ophthalmopathy. RNA transcripts provided the source from which TCR beta CDR3 regions were amplified. The HTBI set primed first-round TCR CDR3 RT-PCR. One entry per CDR3 protein results from TCRdb running MiXCR on the multiplex PCR reads. The table shows 530,000 or so distinct CDR3 sequences, with about a sixth occurring only once. Ten or more counts support this clonotype. PBMCs were derived from 7.5 to 10 ml fresh peripheral blood. This clonotype was obtained from a woman aged 18-29 years with Graves' ophthalmopathy. Input material: blood.

The CDR3 here is CASSVLDRPDYEQYF. CDR3 sequence (DNA): TGTGCCAGCAGCGTCCTCGACAGGCCTGACTACGAGCAGTACTTC. The V call is TRBV9, the J call TRBJ2-7, with a weak D call TRBD1 (6 bases). CDR1 and CDR2 from the germline V gene are SGDLS and YYNGEE. V was shortened by 2 bases and J by 3 bases, with 15 bases between the two germline ends. There are 15 residues in the CDR3.